This T cell receptor beta chain came from a study of T cells in Graves' hyperthyroidism and ophthalmopathy. A word on this clonotype: What it binds is not known.

From germline, CDR1 is LGHDT and CDR2 YNNKEL (reference sequence). The CDR3 is 17 amino acids. The trim removed 7 bases at V and 2 bases at J, leaving 17 bases unmatched. General study points: Median prediction lead before ophthalmopathy onset was 6.5 months with the model.

RNA transcripts were the template for amplifying TCR beta CDR3 regions. HTBI primers drove first-round RT-PCR of the TCR CDR3. One entry per CDR3 protein, called by TCRdb with MiXCR from the multiplex PCR reads. Found here are around 420,000 distinct CDR3 sequences, roughly an eighth of them singletons; the top ten hold about 4.9%. The chain recombines TRBV3-1 with TRBJ2-7; TRBD1 agrees at 7 bases. Sequenced: blood. The clonotype comes from a woman between 18 and 29 years old with Graves' hyperthyroidism. The CDR3 loop reads CASNLSSGGALTYEQYF. The CDR3 DNA reads as TGTGCCAGCAACCTTTCTTCAGGGGGTGCCCTAACCTACGAGCAGTACTTC.